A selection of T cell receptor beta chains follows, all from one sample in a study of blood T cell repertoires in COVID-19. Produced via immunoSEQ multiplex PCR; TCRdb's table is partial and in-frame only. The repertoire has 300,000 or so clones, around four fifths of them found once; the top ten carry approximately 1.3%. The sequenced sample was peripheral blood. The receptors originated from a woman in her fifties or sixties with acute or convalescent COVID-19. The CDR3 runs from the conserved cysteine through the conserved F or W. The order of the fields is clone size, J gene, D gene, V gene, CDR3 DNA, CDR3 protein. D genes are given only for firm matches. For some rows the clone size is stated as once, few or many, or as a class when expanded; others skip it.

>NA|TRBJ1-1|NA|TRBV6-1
TGTGCCAGCACTGAACAGGGAGGGACGACTGAAGCTTTCTTT
CASTEQGGTTEAFF
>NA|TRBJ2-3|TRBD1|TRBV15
TGTGCCACCAGCAGAGGACAGGGGTTGGCAGATACGCAGTATTTT
CATSRGQGLADTQYF
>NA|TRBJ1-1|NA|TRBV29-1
TGCAGCGTTGCCACCAGGATGAACACTGAAGCTTTCTTT
CSVATRMNTEAFF
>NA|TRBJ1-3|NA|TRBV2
TGTGCCAGCGGTGACGGTTTCTCTGGAAACACCATATATTTT
CASGDGFSGNTIYF
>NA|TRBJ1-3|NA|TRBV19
TGTGCCAGTACGCCCGGGTCCCATTTTAGAGGAAACACCATATATTTT
CASTPGSHFRGNTIYF
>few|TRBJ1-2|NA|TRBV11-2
TGTGCCAGCAGCTTGGCAGGGTTGACTAACTATGGCTACACCTTC
CASSLAGLTNYGYTF
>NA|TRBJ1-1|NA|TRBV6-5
TGTGCCAGCACCCTCGACAGTGCGAACACTGAAGCTTTCTTT
CASTLDSANTEAFF
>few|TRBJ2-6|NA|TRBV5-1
TGCGCCACCTCTGAGGGCCCACAGGGGGCCAACGTCCTGACTTTC
CATSEGPQGANVLTF
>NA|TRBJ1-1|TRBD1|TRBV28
TGTGCCAGCAGTTACCCCGGGACAGGGGAAGCTTTCTTT
CASSYPGTGEAFF
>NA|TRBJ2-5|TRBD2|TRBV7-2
TGTGCCAGCAGCTTAGGACTAGCGGGAGGGCCTAGGGATGAGACCCAGTACTTC
CASSLGLAGGPRDETQYF
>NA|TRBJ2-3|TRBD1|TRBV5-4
TGTGCCAGCAGCCTTCCGGGACAGGGGTCAGATACGCAGTATTTT
CASSLPGQGSDTQYF
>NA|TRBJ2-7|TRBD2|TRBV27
TGTGCCAGCAGTGCCTCCGGGACTAGCTCCTACGAGCAGTACTTC
CASSASGTSSYEQYF
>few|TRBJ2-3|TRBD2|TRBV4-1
TGCGCCAGCAGCCAGGGACTAGCGGGCACAGATACGCAGTATTTT
CASSQGLAGTDTQYF
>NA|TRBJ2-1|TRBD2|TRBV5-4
TGTGCCAGCAGCTTTGGCGCGGGGGGGCCGGGGTATGAGCAGTTCTTC
CASSFGAGGPGYEQFF
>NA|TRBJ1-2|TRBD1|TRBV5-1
TGCGCCAGCAGCTTGGCACAGGGGGAAGGCTACACCTTC
CASSLAQGEGYTF
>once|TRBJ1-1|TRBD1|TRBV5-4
TGTGCCAGCAGCTCCGGGACAGGGGTAAACACTGAAGCTTTCTTT
CASSSGTGVNTEAFF
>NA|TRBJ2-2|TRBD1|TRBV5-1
TGCGCCAGCAGGGCCGGGACAGGGGGTTACACCGGGGAGCTGTTTTTT
CASRAGTGGYTGELFF
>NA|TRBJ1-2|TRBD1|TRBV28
TGTGCCAGCAGTTTAATTTCAGGGGGCCTTAACTATGGCTACACCTTC
CASSLISGGLNYGYTF
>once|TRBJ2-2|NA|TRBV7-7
TGTGCCAGCAGCCCAGAACTAGTTTCGAACACCGGGGAGCTGTTTTTT
CASSPELVSNTGELFF
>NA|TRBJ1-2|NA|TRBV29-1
TGCAGCGTTGCAGGCTATGGCTACACCTTC
CSVAGYGYTF
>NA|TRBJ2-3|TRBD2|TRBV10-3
TGTGCCATCATGGGCAGCGGGGGGGGCACAGATACGCAGTATTTT
CAIMGSGGGTDTQYF
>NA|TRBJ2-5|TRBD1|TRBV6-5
TGTGCCAGCAGTCGGGACAGGGAAGAGACCCAGTACTTC
CASSRDREETQYF
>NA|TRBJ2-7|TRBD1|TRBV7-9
TGTGCCAGCAGCCCCATCAAGGCGGGACAGGGGTCCTACGAGCAGTACTTC
CASSPIKAGQGSYEQYF
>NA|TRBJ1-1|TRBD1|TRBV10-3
TGTGCCACCCGAGACGCCGGGACAGAGAACACTGAAGCTTTCTTT
CATRDAGTENTEAFF
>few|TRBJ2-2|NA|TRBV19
TGTGCCAGTAGTAGAAACAGGGATGCCGGGGAGCTGTTTTTT
CASSRNRDAGELFF
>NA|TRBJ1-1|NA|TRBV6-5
TGTGCCAGCAGGACGACAGGAAACACTGAAGCTTTCTTT
CASRTTGNTEAFF
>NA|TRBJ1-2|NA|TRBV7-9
TGTGCCAGCAGCTCCCGACAGCGTAACTATGGCTACACCTTC
CASSSRQRNYGYTF
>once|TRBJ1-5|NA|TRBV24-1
TGTGCCACCTCCGGGGGGCCTTATCAGCCCCAGCATTTT
CATSGGPYQPQHF
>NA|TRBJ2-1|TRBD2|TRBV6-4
TGTGCCAGCAGTGGGGTTAGCGGGAGGGGCCGCAATGAGCAGTTCTTC
CASSGVSGRGRNEQFF
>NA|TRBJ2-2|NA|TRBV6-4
TGTGCCAGCAGTGTGGCCATGAACACCGGGGAGCTGTTTTTT
CASSVAMNTGELFF
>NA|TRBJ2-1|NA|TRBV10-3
TGTGCCATCAGTGAGGGGGCCTCTCGGAACAATGAGCAGTTCTTC
CAISEGASRNNEQFF
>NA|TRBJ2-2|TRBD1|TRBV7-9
TGTGCCAGCAGCTCACAACAGGGGTGGGCCGGGGAGCTGTTTTTT
CASSSQQGWAGELFF
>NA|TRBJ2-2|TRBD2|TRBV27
TGTGCCAGCAGTTCCCAGGGACTAGCGGGGGGGCGTGGCACCGGGGAGCTGTTTTTT
CASSSQGLAGGRGTGELFF
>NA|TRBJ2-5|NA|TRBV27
TGTGCCAGCAGTTTTATTCAGGGGCAAGAGACCCAGTACTTC
CASSFIQGQETQYF
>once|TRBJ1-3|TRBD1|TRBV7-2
TGTGCCAGCAGCTTAGTGCAGGGGGCAGGAAACACCATATATTTT
CASSLVQGAGNTIYF
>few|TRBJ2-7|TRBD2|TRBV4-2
TGTGCCAGCAGCCACACTAGCGAAAAATACTACGAGCAGTACTTC
CASSHTSEKYYEQYF
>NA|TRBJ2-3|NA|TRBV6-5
TGTGCCAGCAGCCGAGAGGATACGCAGTATTTT
CASSREDTQYF
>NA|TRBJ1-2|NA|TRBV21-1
TGTGCCAGCATACCCGACAGGGGTTATGGCTACACCTTC
CASIPDRGYGYTF
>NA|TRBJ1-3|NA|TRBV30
TGTGCCTGGAGTGCCGGAGAAAACACCATATATTTT
CAWSAGENTIYF
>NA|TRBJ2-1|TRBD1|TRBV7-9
TGTGCCAGCAGCTTTTCTGGGACAGGTCAGTCCAATGAGCAGTTCTTC
CASSFSGTGQSNEQFF
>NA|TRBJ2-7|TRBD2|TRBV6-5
TGTGCCAGCAGTTACTCAGCTAGCGGGAGCTACGAGCAGTACTTC
CASSYSASGSYEQYF
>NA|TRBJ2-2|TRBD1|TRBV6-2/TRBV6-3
TGTGCCAGCAGTAAGGACAGGGGTGGAGGGGAGCTGTTTTTT
CASSKDRGGGELFF
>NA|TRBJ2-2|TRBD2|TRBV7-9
TGTGCCAGCAGACCGAGCGGGGACAACACCGGGGAGCTGTTTTTT
CASRPSGDNTGELFF
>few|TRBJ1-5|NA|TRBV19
TGTGCCAGTAGTATGAGGTTCAGGGCCAATCAGCCCCAGCATTTT
CASSMRFRANQPQHF
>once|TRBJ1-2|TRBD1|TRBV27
TGTGCCAGCGGAGGACAGGGAGGTAAAGAAAATGGCTACACCTTC
CASGGQGGKENGYTF
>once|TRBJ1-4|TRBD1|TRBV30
TGTGCCTGGCGACCGGGACAGGAATATGAAAAACTGTTTTTT
CAWRPGQEYEKLFF